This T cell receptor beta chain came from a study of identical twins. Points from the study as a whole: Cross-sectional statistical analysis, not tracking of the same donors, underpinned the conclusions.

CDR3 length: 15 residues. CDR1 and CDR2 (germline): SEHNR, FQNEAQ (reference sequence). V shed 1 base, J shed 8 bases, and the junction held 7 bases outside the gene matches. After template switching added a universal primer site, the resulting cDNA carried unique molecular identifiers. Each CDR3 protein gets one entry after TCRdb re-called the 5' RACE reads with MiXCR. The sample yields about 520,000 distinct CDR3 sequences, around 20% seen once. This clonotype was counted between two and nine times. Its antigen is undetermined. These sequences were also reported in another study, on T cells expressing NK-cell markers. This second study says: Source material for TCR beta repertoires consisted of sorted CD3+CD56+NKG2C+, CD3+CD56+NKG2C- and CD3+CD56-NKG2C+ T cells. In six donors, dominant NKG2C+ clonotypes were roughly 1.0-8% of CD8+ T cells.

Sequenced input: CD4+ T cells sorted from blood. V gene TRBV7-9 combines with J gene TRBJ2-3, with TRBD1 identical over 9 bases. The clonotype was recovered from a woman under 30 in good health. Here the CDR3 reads CASSLVGQGVATQYF. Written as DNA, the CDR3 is TGTGCCAGCAGCTTAGTGGGACAGGGTGTAGCTACGCAGTATTTT.